The 18 T cell receptor beta chains given below trace back to one sample, sequenced in a study of early stage breast cancer tumors. Sequencing used immunoSEQ multiplex PCR; TCRdb keeps in-frame clones, though not all of them. The repertoire has tens of thousands of clones, over 75% of them found once; the top ten carry 3% to 4%. What was sequenced was blood. The source of these receptors is a person aged 35-49 years with breast cancer.

Here the CDR3 DNA reads TGCGCCAGCAGCTTGGGAGGACTAGCGGGAAAAACAGATACGCAGTATTTT. Translated: CASSLGGLAGKTDTQYF. V and J are TRBV5-1 and TRBJ2-3, with 12 nucleotides matching TRBD2. This CDR3 has 17 residues. V shed 0 bases, J shed 3 bases, and the junction held 5 bases outside the gene matches. The V gene's germline CDR1 is SGHRS and CDR2 YFSETQ.

This sequence joins TRBV18 and TRBJ2-1; D is undetermined. This CDR3 spans 13 amino acids. V was clipped by 3 bases and J by 5 bases, with 8 bases between them. Per germline, CDR1 KGHSH and CDR2 LQKENI. The CDR3 is CASSPLPDNEQFF. The CDR3, as DNA: TGTGCCAGCTCACCCCTGCCAGACAATGAGCAGTTCTTC.

A remark on this clone: At one end, the junction sequence differs from germline, possibly due to a read error. This chain joins TRBV18 and TRBJ1-5; tentative D call: TRBD1 (6 bases). The CDR3 consists of 13 residues. CDR1 is KGHSH, CDR2 LQKENI, per germline. As DNA, the CDR3 is TGTGCCAGCGGTGTCAGGGGCGGACAGCCCCGGCATTTT. Its translation is CASGVRGGQPRHF.

This clone has only a few counts. The chain carries TRBV7-2 and TRBJ2-5; 7 bases align to TRBD2. V shed 4 bases and J 5 bases; nucleotides not matched to a gene: 19. The CDR3 is 18 amino acids. Germline values: CDR1 SGHTA, CDR2 FQGNSA. For the CDR3, the DNA is TGTGCCAGCAGCTCGACGGGGGGAGTCGAGGGGTCCCGGGAGACCCAGTACTTC. Translating it yields CASSSTGGVEGSRETQYF.

This chain joins TRBV11-3 and TRBJ2-7; D is unresolved. Germline assignment: CDR1 SGHNT and CDR2 YENEEA. V dropped 5 bases and J dropped 0 bases, with 2 bases sitting between them. The CDR3 sequence is 11 residues long. For the CDR3, the DNA is TGTGCCAGCAGCGGCTCCTACGAGCAGTACTTC. The encoded protein is CASSGSYEQYF.

This chain joins TRBV29-1 and TRBJ1-5, with D hard to call. The ends were cut back, 8 bases at V and 1 base at J, with 15 bases in the middle. This CDR3 region has 14 residues. Germline V gene sequence: CDR1 SQVTM, CDR2 ANQGSEA. The CDR3 nucleotides are TGCAGCCCGGGAAGAGGTACAAGCAATCAGCCCCAGCATTTT. It encodes CSPGRGTSNQPQHF.

The chain uses TRBV7-8 and TRBJ2-5, with a possible D match to TRBD1 (5 bases). This CDR3 is 15 amino acids long. V lost 3 bases, J lost 2 bases, and 13 bases lay in between. Germline CDR1 SGHVS, CDR2 FQNEAQ. The chain's CDR3 is CASSLMAGQQETQYF. The CDR3 coding sequence is TGTGCCAGCAGCTTGATGGCAGGGCAGCAAGAGACCCAGTACTTC.

This chain joins TRBV5-1 and TRBJ1-5, with a tentative D call TRBD1 (5 bases). Germline V gives CDR1 SGHRS, CDR2 YFSETQ. The CDR3 spans 15 residues. Trimming removed 0 bases from V and 2 bases from J, with 9 bases in between. The CDR3 loop is CASSLGGAGNQPQHF. The CDR3 nucleotides read TGCGCCAGCAGCTTGGGAGGGGCTGGCAATCAGCCCCAGCATTTT.

V usage is TRBV18 and J usage is TRBJ2-3, with D tentatively TRBD2 (5 bases). This CDR3 is built from 15 residues. In germline, CDR1 is KGHSH, CDR2 LQKENI. The V end was cut by 3 bases, the J end by 4 bases, with 14 bases between. CDR3: CASSPALAMADTQYF. CDR3 sequence (DNA): TGTGCCAGCTCACCCGCCCTAGCAATGGCAGATACGCAGTATTTT.

This chain links TRBV4-1 with TRBJ2-4; D possibly corresponds to TRBD1 (6 bases). The ends were cut back, 1 base at V and 0 bases at J, with 22 bases in the middle. CDR1 is MGHRA and CDR2 is YSYEKL in the germline V gene. The CDR3 sequence is 20 residues long. CDR3 amino acids: CASSQVPQGISTLAKNIQYF. The DNA of the CDR3 is TGCGCCAGCAGCCAAGTCCCCCAGGGGATTAGTACGTTAGCCAAAAACATTCAGTACTTC.

V usage is TRBV5-8 and J usage is TRBJ1-1; tentative D call: TRBD1 (5 bases). There are 13 residues in the CDR3. The germline V gene has CDR1 SGHTS and CDR2 YDEGEE. V was trimmed by 6 bases and J by 4 bases, leaving 13 bases between them. CDR3 region: CASKGPGGTEAFF. CDR3 sequence (DNA): TGTGCCAGCAAGGGGCCCGGCGGCACTGAAGCTTTCTTT.

The V and J genes are TRBV25-1 and TRBJ1-4; D remains ambiguous. The CDR3 sequence is 15 residues long. In germline, CDR1 is MGHDK, CDR2 SYGVNS. Trimming shortened V by 6 bases and J by 5 bases, and 16 bases separated the two germline ends. CDR3 bases: TGTGCCAGCAGCCTACGGACGGACCTCAATGAAAAACTGTTTTTT. Translating gives CASSLRTDLNEKLFF. The whole variable domain, remainder taken from reference TRBV25-1 and TRBJ1-4, is EADIYQTPRYLVIGTGKKITLECSQTMGHDKMYWYQQDPGMELHLIHYSYGVNSTEKGDLSSESTVSRIRTEHFPLTLESARPSHTSQYLCASSLRTDLNEKLFFGSGTQLSVL.

This rearrangement joins TRBV19 to TRBJ1-1; D not certain. V was clipped by 3 bases and J by 4 bases, with 12 bases between them. The CDR3 contains 14 residues. From germline, CDR1 is LNHDA and CDR2 SQIVND (reference sequence). This CDR3 is CASSMQEEATEAFF. The CDR3 nucleotides read TGTGCCAGTAGTATGCAGGAGGAGGCCACTGAAGCTTTCTTT.

This chain links TRBV6-6 with TRBJ1-5, with TRBD1 identical over 8 bases. Germline lookup yields CDR1 MNHNY and CDR2 SVGAGI (reference sequence). Unmatched junction bases numbered 5, after V lost 6 bases and J lost 4 bases. This CDR3 contains 14 residues. In DNA form, the CDR3 reads TGTGCCAGCAGAGAACACAGGGGGAATCAGCCCCAGCATTTT. This sequence encodes CASREHRGNQPQHF.

The CDR3 DNA reads TGTGCCAGCACCGTTGGAAGAGGTAATGAAAAACTGTTTTTT. The encoded protein is CASTVGRGNEKLFF. The V gene is TRBV2, the J gene TRBJ1-4; D ambiguous. Trimming removed 7 bases at V and 4 bases at J, with 13 bases between. Germline assignment: CDR1 SNHLY and CDR2 FYNNEI. The CDR3 is 14 amino acids.

The CDR3: CASSGLAGMKPTYNEQFF. For the CDR3, the DNA is TGTGCCAGTTCTGGGCTAGCGGGAATGAAACCAACCTACAATGAGCAGTTCTTC. The genes are TRBV11-2 and TRBJ2-1; TRBD2 agrees at 9 bases. There are 18 residues in the CDR3. CDR1 and CDR2 (germline): SGHAT, FQNNGV. J gave up 2 bases and V 9 bases, and 17 bases lay outside the gene matches.

The rearrangement joins TRBV5-1 to TRBJ2-7; possibly TRBD2 for D (5 bases). The CDR3 spans 13 residues. CDR1 is SGHRS and CDR2 is YFSETQ in the germline V gene. The ends were cut back, 5 bases at V and 0 bases at J, with 9 bases in the middle. DNA for the CDR3: TGCGCCAGCAGTTCGGCGGGCTCCTACGAGCAGTACTTC. Its protein product is CASSSAGSYEQYF.

The J gene is TRBJ1-2, the V gene TRBV27; the match to TRBD1 covers 11 bases. The germline CDR1 and CDR2 sequences are MNHEY and SMNVEV (reference sequence). The CDR3 is 14 amino acids. J was trimmed by 8 bases and V by 6 bases; bases with no gene match: 8. Here the CDR3 reads CASSRDRGARGYTF. In DNA, the CDR3 is TGTGCCAGCAGCCGGGACAGGGGGGCCCGCGGCTACACCTTC.